This is a list of T cell receptor beta chains from one sample in a study of human T cells and chemical hapten exposure. TCRdb ran MiXCR on the RACE reads and lists one entry per CDR3 protein. The data contain a few hundred thousand distinct CDR3 sequences, about 6% of them singletons. This specimen consisted of whole blood, obtained in connection with sensitization to the hapten diphenylcyclopropenone (DPC). The receptors here all came from a woman between 18 and 30 years old with alopecia areata. Some clones in this sample may be carry-over from other donors' samples. Both conserved end residues are part of each CDR3. A D gene is named only where the DNA matches it firmly. Clone size, where shown, is once, few, many, or a class for clones that have expanded.

many,TRBJ1-1,.,TRBV21-1,14,CASSKVRENTEAFF,TGTGCCAGCAGCAAAGTGAGGGAGAACACTGAAGCTTTCTTT
many,TRBJ1-6,TRBD1,TRBV2,14,CASRIWQGDSPLHF,TGTGCCAGCAGGATATGGCAGGGGGATTCACCCCTCCACTTT
.,TRBJ1-5,.,TRBV6-6,15,CASSSGPRGNQPQHF,TGTGCCAGCAGTTCGGGACCACGAGGCAATCAGCCCCAGCATTTT
.,TRBJ2-3,.,TRBV20-1,15,CSAWTTGLGTDTQYF,TGCAGTGCTTGGACCACAGGGCTCGGCACAGATACGCAGTATTTT
many,TRBJ1-6,.,TRBV27,18,CASSLWVPRTEDWTPLHF,TGTGCCAGCAGTTTATGGGTCCCCAGGACAGAGGACTGGACACCCCTCCACTTT
.,TRBJ1-1,.,TRBV10-3,14,CAISELERGSGAFF,TGTGCCATCAGTGAGTTAGAGAGGGGGTCTGGAGCTTTCTTT
few,TRBJ2-6,.,TRBV7-3,18,CASSLRASWFSGANVLTF,TGTGCCAGCAGCTTAAGGGCTTCATGGTTTTCTGGGGCCAACGTCCTGACTTTC
many,TRBJ1-5,TRBD1,TRBV5-1,14,CASSPGQSNQPQHF,TGCGCCAGCAGCCCGGGACAGAGCAATCAGCCCCAGCATTTT
.,TRBJ2-4,.,TRBV2,14,CASRADLAKNIQYF,TGTGCCAGCAGAGCTGATTTAGCCAAAAACATTCAGTACTTC
many,TRBJ1-1,.,TRBV29-1,14,CSVGGWTGLGEAFF,TGCAGCGTTGGGGGGTGGACGGGACTAGGTGAAGCTTTCTTT
few,TRBJ2-1,TRBD2,TRBV9,18,CASSVGSGGATGYNEQFF,TGTGCCAGCAGCGTAGGGAGCGGGGGGGCTACCGGGTACAATGAGCAGTTCTTC
many,TRBJ2-3,TRBD2,TRBV6-2/TRBV6-3,13,CASSTSGRYTQYF,TGTGCCAGCAGCACTAGCGGGAGATATACGCAGTATTTT
few,TRBJ1-2,.,TRBV3-1,15,CASSQDVRANYGYTF,TGTGCCAGCAGCCAAGACGTCAGGGCTAACTATGGCTACACCTTC
.,TRBJ1-2,.,TRBV12-3/TRBV12-4,16,CASSLSGRATNYGYTF,TGTGCCAGCAGTTTATCTGGTAGGGCGACTAACTATGGCTACACCTTC
many,TRBJ1-3,.,TRBV7-2,17,CASSLDPPVTAGNTIYF,TGTGCCAGCAGCTTAGACCCGCCAGTTACCGCTGGAAACACCATATATTTT
many,TRBJ2-3,TRBD2,TRBV20-1,16,CSARTRGLASTDTQYF,TGCAGTGCTAGAACCCGGGGACTAGCGAGCACAGATACGCAGTATTTT
few,TRBJ2-5,TRBD1,TRBV12-5,16,CASGPHNRTGKATQYF,TGTGCTAGTGGCCCCCATAACCGGACAGGGAAAGCGACCCAGTACTTC
.,TRBJ2-7,.,TRBV6-1,15,CASSYPRGAGYEQYF,TGTGCCAGCAGTTACCCCCGGGGGGCCGGTTACGAGCAGTACTTC
.,TRBJ1-5,TRBD1,TRBV7-2,16,CASSFTGTGVNQPQHF,TGTGCCAGCAGCTTCACCGGGACAGGAGTAAATCAGCCCCAGCATTTT
few,TRBJ2-5,.,TRBV11-2,17,CASSPGQRSGSEETQYF,TGTGCCAGCAGCCCCGGGCAGAGGTCGGGCTCGGAGGAGACCCAGTACTTC
.,TRBJ1-4,.,TRBV11-1,15,CASSDVTGMNEKLFF,TGTGCCAGCAGTGATGTGACAGGCATGAATGAAAAACTGTTTTTT
few,TRBJ2-2,.,TRBV10-3,12,CAISDGTGELFF,TGTGCCATCAGTGATGGGACCGGGGAGCTGTTTTTT
many,TRBJ1-1,TRBD1,TRBV29-1,13,CSVEGTVNTEAFF,TGCAGCGTTGAGGGGACAGTGAACACTGAAGCTTTCTTT
.,TRBJ2-2,.,TRBV4-1,12,CASSHYTGELFF,TGCGCCAGCAGCCACTATACCGGGGAGCTGTTTTTT
few,TRBJ2-5,.,TRBV27,15,CASSPLREREETQYF,TGTGCCAGCAGTCCCCTTCGCGAGCGGGAAGAGACCCAGTACTTC
many,TRBJ2-1,TRBD2,TRBV29-1,14,CSVGTSGGYNEQFF,TGCAGCGTTGGAACCAGCGGGGGTTACAATGAGCAGTTCTTC
few,TRBJ2-5,.,TRBV7-9,12,CASSLAWETQYF,TGTGCCAGCAGCTTAGCCTGGGAGACCCAGTACTTC
.,TRBJ2-7,.,TRBV5-6,14,CASSLGTYFYEQYF,TGTGCCAGCAGCTTGGGGACTTACTTCTACGAGCAGTACTTC
.,TRBJ2-2,.,TRBV3-1,12,CASSRDSGELFF,TGTGCCAGCAGCCGTGACAGCGGGGAGCTGTTTTTT
few,TRBJ1-1,.,TRBV2,15,CASSDFDGLNTEAFF,TGTGCCAGCAGTGATTTCGACGGACTGAACACTGAAGCTTTCTTT
many,TRBJ1-2,.,TRBV6-6,14,CASSYGSGPPGYTF,TGTGCCAGCAGTTACGGTTCCGGGCCTCCGGGCTACACCTTC
.,TRBJ2-1,.,TRBV7-9,13,CASSLGQHNEQFF,TGTGCCAGCAGCTTAGGACAGCACAATGAGCAGTTCTTC
.,TRBJ1-6,.,TRBV7-2,17,CASSPAPFLAPNSPLHF,TGTGCCAGCAGCCCAGCCCCTTTCTTGGCCCCCAATTCACCCCTCCACTTT
few,TRBJ1-1,.,TRBV4-3,13,CASSHPGGTEAFF,TGCGCCAGCAGCCACCCTGGGGGCACTGAAGCTTTCTTT
few,TRBJ1-6,.,TRBV3-1,16,CASSRSTTGGNSPLHF,TGTGCCAGCAGCCGCTCAACGACAGGTGGGAATTCACCCCTCCACTTT
many,TRBJ1-4,.,TRBV10-3,14,CAISDDLTNEKLFF,TGTGCCATCAGTGACGATCTAACTAATGAAAAACTGTTTTTT
few,TRBJ1-1,TRBD1,TRBV4-3,16,CASSQETTGATAEAFF,TGCGCCAGCAGCCAAGAAACGACAGGGGCGACGGCTGAAGCTTTCTTT
few,TRBJ1-6,.,TRBV4-3,16,CASSQATGYPPSPLHF,TGCGCCAGCAGCCAAGCAACAGGTTACCCTCCATCACCCCTCCACTTT
.,TRBJ1-4,.,TRBV13,12,CASQRGREKLFF,TGTGCCAGTCAACGGGGTCGAGAAAAACTGTTTTTT
many,TRBJ2-7,TRBD1,TRBV25-1,15,CASRPRGTGTYEQYF,TGTGCCAGCAGACCCCGGGGGACAGGGACATACGAGCAGTACTTC
.,TRBJ1-1,.,TRBV6-5,13,CASSYSLTTEAFF,TGTGCCAGCAGTTACTCCCTTACCACTGAAGCTTTCTTT
.,TRBJ1-1,.,TRBV7-2,12,CASSPPIGYTFF,TGTGCCAGCAGCCCCCCTATAGGATATACTTTCTTT
many,TRBJ1-5,.,TRBV7-2,13,CATRGYSNQPQHF,TGTGCCACGAGGGGATATAGCAATCAGCCCCAGCATTTT
.,TRBJ2-3,.,TRBV7-9,15,CASSVRAASTDTQYF,TGTGCCAGCAGCGTAAGAGCGGCTAGCACAGATACGCAGTATTTT
few,TRBJ1-5,.,TRBV6-1,16,CASSEEYLGVNQPQHF,TGTGCCAGCAGTGAAGAGTATCTAGGTGTGAATCAGCCCCAGCATTTT
many,TRBJ2-3,.,TRBV7-2,14,CASSPVQSTDTQYF,TGTGCCAGCAGCCCAGTACAGAGCACAGATACGCAGTATTTT
few,TRBJ2-1,TRBD1,TRBV6-6,16,CASSDRRRTGENEQFF,TGTGCCAGCAGTGATCGACGGAGGACAGGGGAGAATGAGCAGTTCTTC
few,TRBJ2-1,.,TRBV4-3,16,CASSQDGRSRSNEQFF,TGCGCCAGCAGCCAAGATGGGAGGAGTCGATCGAATGAGCAGTTCTTC
many,TRBJ1-1,TRBD1,TRBV12-3/TRBV12-4,12,CASSLDRVKAFF,TGTGCCAGCAGTTTGGACAGGGTAAAAGCTTTCTTT
.,TRBJ2-2,.,TRBV18,15,CASSPKETNTGELFF,TGTGCCAGCTCACCGAAGGAGACGAACACCGGGGAGCTGTTTTTT
many,TRBJ1-1,TRBD1,TRBV6-2/TRBV6-3,14,CASSGQGARTEAFF,TGTGCCAGCAGTGGACAGGGGGCGCGAACTGAAGCTTTCTTT
many,TRBJ2-4,.,TRBV7-2,14,CASSFSVSSYIQYF,TGTGCCAGCAGCTTCTCGGTCAGTTCCTACATTCAGTACTTC
few,TRBJ1-5,.,TRBV15,16,CATSASPVGRNQPQHF,TGTGCCACCAGCGCTTCCCCAGTTGGGCGCAATCAGCCCCAGCATTTT
many,TRBJ1-1,.,TRBV7-9,15,CASSSSDRQGGEAFF,TGTGCCAGCAGCTCAAGTGACAGGCAGGGAGGTGAAGCTTTCTTT
few,TRBJ1-2,.,TRBV4-3,14,CASSHQGTNYGYTF,TGCGCCAGCAGCCACCAGGGAACTAACTATGGCTACACCTTC
once,TRBJ2-5,.,TRBV6-2/TRBV6-3,15,CASSHQGTMQETQYF,TGTGCCAGCAGTCACCAGGGGACCATGCAAGAGACCCAGTACTTC
many,TRBJ1-5,.,TRBV19,12,CASHEGYQPQHF,TGTGCCAGTCATGAGGGCTATCAGCCCCAGCATTTT